This passage covers 10 T cell receptor beta chains from one sample sequenced in a study of response to subunit inactivated influenza vaccine (dated by TCRdb to 2017 to 2018). Libraries were built with RT-PCR. TCRdb shows the sequencer as Illumina HiSeq 2500. TCRdb reworked the public reads: Q25 trimming with fastp, MiXCR clone assembly, productive beta chains retained. All rows with the same CDR3 protein become a single entry with the most common DNA and genes. The sample contains hundreds of thousands of distinct CDR3 sequences, around 15% of them found a single time. The ten top clones hold 6.5% to 8% of the sample. Source: PBMCs from blood, taken less than 15 days before vaccination. Receptors were obtained from a man aged 50-59 years who received an inactivated influenza vaccine. Donor details come from another sample of the same person, matched by shared clones.

The gene calls are TRBV7-2 and TRBJ2-5; the match to TRBD2 covers 7 bases. CDR1 and CDR2 from the germline V gene are SGHTA and FQGNSA. V shed 2 bases, J shed 0 bases, and the junction held 9 bases outside the gene matches. The CDR3 loop spans 17 amino acids. Here the CDR3 reads CASSLRPSGEYQETQYF. CDR3 DNA: TGTGCCAGCAGCTTACGGCCTAGCGGAGAGTACCAAGAGACCCAGTACTTC.

This chain links TRBV9 with TRBJ2-6; perhaps TRBD1 as D (6 bases). V was clipped by 7 bases and J by 2 bases, with 13 bases between them. The CDR3 extends over 15 amino acids. Germline values: CDR1 SGDLS, CDR2 YYNGEE. CDR3 DNA sequence: TGTGCCAGCGCAAAAGAGGGGGCTGGGGCCAACGTCCTGACTTTC. Residues: CASAKEGAGANVLTF.

The rearrangement uses TRBV9 and TRBJ1-6, with unresolved D. Germline CDR1 reads SGDLS; CDR2 reads YYNGEE. Trimming pared 4 bases from V and 7 bases from J, leaving 12 bases between. CDR3 length equals 14 residues. CDR3 DNA: TGTGCCAGCAGCCCGGACCTCGGGAATTCACCCCTCCACTTT. This translates into CASSPDLGNSPLHF.

The chain carries TRBV7-9 and TRBJ1-5; D is uncertain. The germline V and J ends were trimmed by 4 bases and 1 base, with 8 bases remaining between them. CDR3 size: 14 residues. Germline V gene lookup returns CDR1 SEHNR and CDR2 FQNEAQ (reference sequence). CDR3 residues: CASSSGRSNQPQHF. For the CDR3, the DNA is TGTGCCAGCAGCTCCGGCAGGAGCAATCAGCCCCAGCATTTT.

This clonotype appeared a few times. The chain combines TRBV12-3 or TRBV12-4 with TRBJ2-1; TRBD1 aligns across 8 bases. This CDR3 is built from 16 residues. With 0 bases clipped from V and 7 bases from J, the junction kept 8 bases outside the gene matches. The CDR3 spells CASSLARLDRANEQFF. The CDR3 DNA sequence: TGTGCCAGCAGTTTAGCGCGATTGGACAGGGCGAATGAGCAGTTCTTC.

This clonotype has just a few counts. The chain joins TRBV10-3 to TRBJ2-7; unclear D gene. This CDR3 is built from 13 residues. Germline V gene sequence: CDR1 ENHRY, CDR2 SYGVKD. Trimming took off 2 bases at V and 0 bases at J, with 5 bases between the two ends. The CDR3 spells CAISEGRSYEQYF. DNA for the CDR3: TGTGCCATCAGTGAGGGTCGCTCCTACGAGCAGTACTTC.

The chain joins TRBV20-1 to TRBJ2-3; the D gene is possibly TRBD1 (6 bases). Looked up from germline, CDR1 is DFQATT and CDR2 is SNEGSKA (reference sequence). The V and J ends lost 2 bases and 0 bases respectively, with 6 bases between them. The CDR3 length is 13 residues. CDR3 residues: CSARQGSTDTQYF. The CDR3 coding sequence is TGCAGTGCTAGACAGGGGAGCACAGATACGCAGTATTTT.

A few counts support this clonotype. This CDR3 is CSATGGGRPYGYTF. CDR3 bases: TGCAGTGCTACCGGGGGGGGCCGGCCCTATGGCTACACCTTC. The V gene is TRBV20-1, the J gene TRBJ1-2; weak D call: TRBD1 (6 bases). The germline CDR1 and CDR2 sequences are DFQATT and SNEGSKA (reference sequence). Trimming took off 4 bases at V and 4 bases at J, with 16 bases between the two ends. This CDR3 region has 14 residues.

This rearrangement joins TRBV29-1 to TRBJ2-1; tentatively, D is TRBD1 or TRBD2 (5 bases each). The V end was cut by 4 bases, the J end by 13 bases, with 14 bases between. From germline, CDR1 is SQVTM and CDR2 ANQGSEA. The CDR3 runs 11 residues. The CDR3 DNA sequence: TGCAGCGTTGTAGGCAGTAGGGACCAGTTCTTC. Translating gives CSVVGSRDQFF.

This clonotype has only a few counts. The chain is built from TRBV10-3 and TRBJ1-1; TRBD1 might be the D (6 bases). Trimming took off 3 bases at V and 5 bases at J, with 13 bases between the two ends. The CDR3 is 14 residues long. The germline gives CDR1 ENHRY, CDR2 SYGVKD. CDR3 sequence: CAISDRQVETEAFF. DNA for the CDR3: TGTGCCATCAGTGACCGACAGGTGGAAACTGAAGCTTTCTTT.